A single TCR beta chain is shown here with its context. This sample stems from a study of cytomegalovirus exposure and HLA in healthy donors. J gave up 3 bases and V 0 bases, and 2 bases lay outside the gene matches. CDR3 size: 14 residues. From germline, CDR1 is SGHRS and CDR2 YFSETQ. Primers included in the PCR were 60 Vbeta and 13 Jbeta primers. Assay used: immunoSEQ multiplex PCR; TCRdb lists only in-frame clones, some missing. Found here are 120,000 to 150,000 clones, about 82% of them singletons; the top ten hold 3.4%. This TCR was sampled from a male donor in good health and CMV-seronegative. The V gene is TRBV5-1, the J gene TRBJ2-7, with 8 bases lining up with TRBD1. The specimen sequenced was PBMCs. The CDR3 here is CASSLEDRVYEQYF. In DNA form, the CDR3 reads TGCGCCAGCAGCTTGGAGGACAGGGTCTACGAGCAGTACTTC.